This record concerns one T cell receptor (beta chain) sequence. This clonotype was detected ten times or more. Its antigen is still unknown. The sample holds no much larger clone one base away, and base qualities are not on file. The library was produced with 5' RACE. Sequenced using a NextSeq 500. To allow correction of PCR and sequencing errors, the TCR library protocol tagged every TCR cDNA molecule with a unique molecular identifier. As for the original processing: TCR identification, UMI-based error correction and CDR3 extraction were performed with Decombinator tools. TCRs above a frequency of 2 per 1,000, corresponding to the top 1% of the tumor frequency distribution, were defined as expanded. Expanded tumor TCRs were classed as regional if statistically deemed absent (corrected P<0.05) from at least one tumor region, otherwise ubiquitous. Rényi diversity was computed with the R vegan package after subsampling each repertoire 100 times to 5,000 TCRs. CDR3 similarity networks were built from amino acid triplet string-kernel similarity, with CDR3s being connected when pairwise similarity was above 0.82. Using fastp trimming at Q25 and MiXCR clonotype assembly, TCRdb reanalyzed the public sequencing data and kept in-frame beta chains. Records with the same CDR3 protein are collapsed into one entry carrying the most frequent genes and DNA. TCRdb's processing, not the study's, gives the V and J calls here. The sample profile shows about 9,800 distinct CDR3 sequences; around 6% of them were found once. Of the sample, about 9.5% falls within the top ten clones.

The CDR3, cysteine through phenylalanine, is 19 amino acids long. Of the read, only the CDR3 DNA is kept; its 57 bases are in frame from base 1. CDR1 is given as WNHNN and CDR2 as SYGVQD, both from the germline V gene (reference sequence). From V the trimming removes 0 bases and from J it removes 7 bases, while the gene matches leave 18 bases of the junction unaccounted for. The data are from a study of spatial heterogeneity in lung cancer (dated by TCRdb to between 2017 and 2020). Background for the entire study: Beta-chain transcripts were consistently detected in greater numbers than alpha-chain transcripts, which likely reflected higher beta-chain transcript abundance. TCR repertoire features were related to nonsynonymous mutation counts determined by whole-exome sequencing of tumor tissue. In tumor regions, TCR transcript counts showed a strong correlation with a T cell transcriptional module score derived from matched bulk RNA-seq. Both alpha and beta chains were TCR-sequenced in hundreds of tumor regions, around 64 matched nontumor lung samples and around 54 PBMC samples obtained at surgery. In non-small cell lung cancer, the study made a quantitative comparison of TCR alpha and beta repertoires among multiple tumor regions, matched nontumor lung and blood. In the raw uncorrected reads, each unique combination of TCR and UMI appeared on average more than ten times.

The paper's findings and limits, for the study overall: Confirming at a functional level the hypothesis that regional TCRs recognize regional mutations was considered to require additional single-cell paired TCR alpha and beta sequencing. Counts of ubiquitous and regional expanded TCRs were found to correlate with counts of ubiquitous and regional nonsynonymous mutations, respectively. The tumor nonsynonymous mutation count correlated with the number of expanded alpha and beta TCRs within the tumor. TCR-seq coverage of tumor T cells was estimated at only around 7% for alpha chains and more than 11% for beta chains.

The time point label on this specimen signifies: sample taken at primary tumor resection. Samples were obtained from approximately 76 patients with early-stage, untreated non-small cell lung cancer from the lung TRACERx cohort. Without any cell sorting, TCR sequencing was performed on whole RNA extracted either from tumor and nontumor lung tissue or from cryopreserved PBMC samples. Only patients with enough RNA available from two or more tumor regions were chosen for TCR sequencing. Before being selected, tumor and adjacent nontumor lung specimens were reviewed by a lung pathologist. Rearrangement joined TRBV10-1 to TRBJ2-1; the central 7 bases match TRBD2. Sequencing used lung tumor tissue, obtained at surgery. This TCR derives from a male donor with early-stage non-small cell lung cancer. The CDR3: CASSESQVASGKNGNEQFF. Here is the DNA: TGCGCCAGCAGTGAGTCTCAGGTGGCTAGCGGAAAAAACGGGAATGAGCAGTTCTTC.